Listed below are T cell receptor beta chains from one sample, sequenced in a study of blood T cell repertoires in COVID-19. Sequencing used immunoSEQ multiplex PCR; TCRdb keeps in-frame clones, though not all of them. The sample includes 150,000 to 200,000 clones, 85% to 90% of them seen just once. The sequenced sample was peripheral blood. The receptors here all came from a man aged 40-55 years with active or convalescent COVID-19. Each CDR3 is given with its conserved first and last residue. A D gene is named only where the DNA matches it firmly. Where a row states a size, it is once, few, many or the class of an expanded clone; other rows omit it.

j_call v_call d_call clone_size cdr3_nt cdr3_aa
TRBJ2-7 TRBV28 TRBD1 NA TGTGCCAGCACTAGACAGGGCATCTACGAGCAGTACTTC CASTRQGIYEQYF
TRBJ1-1 TRBV12-3/TRBV12-4 NA NA TGTGCCACTTCGGAGGGGAACACTGAAGCTTTCTTT CATSEGNTEAFF
TRBJ2-3 TRBV6-5 TRBD2 NA TGTGCCAGCGGCCCTAGCGGGGTGGGAGATACGCAGTATTTT CASGPSGVGDTQYF
TRBJ2-5 TRBV19 TRBD1 NA TGTGCCAGTGCCGGGACAGCAATTGGAGAGACCCAGTACTTC CASAGTAIGETQYF
TRBJ1-5 TRBV2 NA NA TGTGCCAGCAGTACCCTGGGGCAGCTGAATCAGCCCCAGCATTTT CASSTLGQLNQPQHF
TRBJ1-1 TRBV3-1/TRBV3-2 NA NA TGTGCCAGCAGCCCCCAAAGGAGGTTAAGCGGTGAAGCTTTCTTT CASSPQRRLSGEAFF
TRBJ1-1 TRBV3-1/TRBV3-2 NA NA TGTGCCAGCAGCCTACCGGGAAAGGACACTGAAGCTTTCTTT CASSLPGKDTEAFF
TRBJ1-4 TRBV7-9 NA NA TGTGCCAGCAGCTTAGTAGGGAGGGAAAAACTGTTTTTT CASSLVGREKLFF
TRBJ1-2 TRBV5-3 TRBD1 few TGTGCCAGAAGGGGCGGGACAGGGGGCAAAGCTAACTATGGCTACACCTTC CARRGGTGGKANYGYTF
TRBJ2-1 TRBV3-1/TRBV3-2 NA NA TGTGCCAGCAGCCACCGCGGAGATTACAATGAGCAGTTCTTC CASSHRGDYNEQFF
TRBJ2-7 TRBV28 NA NA TGTGCCAGCAGTCCTCGGTCAAACTACGAGCAGTACTTC CASSPRSNYEQYF
TRBJ1-2 TRBV30 NA NA TGTGCCTGGAGTCAACAGGGAGCCTTTTTAGGCTACACCTTC CAWSQQGAFLGYTF
TRBJ2-7 TRBV3-1/TRBV3-2 TRBD2 once TGTGCCAGCAGCCGGGGAGGGGTTTTTCGCGAGCAGTACTTC CASSRGGVFREQYF
TRBJ2-3 TRBV18 NA NA TGTGCCAGCTCACCAGGAAGCCGACACTCCACAGATACGCAGTATTTT CASSPGSRHSTDTQYF
TRBJ1-3 TRBV6-5 TRBD1 NA TGTGCCAGCAGCCCGACAGGGTACGGAAACACCATATATTTT CASSPTGYGNTIYF
TRBJ2-1 TRBV10-1 TRBD2 NA TGCGCCAGTAGCGGGGGGGGTACCTACAATGAGCAGTTCTTC CASSGGGTYNEQFF
TRBJ1-1 TRBV20-1 NA few TGCAGTGCTAGAGTCTATACTGAAGCTTTCTTT CSARVYTEAFF
TRBJ1-5 TRBV30 TRBD1 NA TGTGCCTGGAGTGTAGCGGATGGAGGGGGCAGGAGCAATCAGCCCCAGCATTTT CAWSVADGGGRSNQPQHF
TRBJ2-5 TRBV12-5 TRBD2 NA TGTGCTAGTGGTTTGGTAGCGGGGGGGCCCCCAGAGACCCAGTACTTC CASGLVAGGPPETQYF
TRBJ1-1 TRBV12-3/TRBV12-4 TRBD1 NA TGTGCCAGCACCCGGACAGGGGAATGGTTGGCTTTCTTT CASTRTGEWLAFF
TRBJ2-7 TRBV28 NA NA TGTGCCAGCAGTGGGGCTGGGGGGGCGTCCTACGAGCAGTACTTC CASSGAGGASYEQYF
TRBJ2-7 TRBV25-1 TRBD1 NA TGTGCCAGCAGTGGATTAGACAGGGGCGCCTACGAGCAGTACTTC CASSGLDRGAYEQYF
TRBJ1-1 TRBV7-9 NA NA TGTGCCAGCAGCTTCCAGGGTCAGGGCACTGAAGCTTTCTTT CASSFQGQGTEAFF
TRBJ2-3 TRBV12-3/TRBV12-4 NA NA TGTGCCAGCAGCCGAGACCGGGCAGATACGCAGTATTTT CASSRDRADTQYF
TRBJ2-3 TRBV27 NA NA TGTGCCAGCAGTTCACCGCAGGGTACTAGCACAGATACGCAGTATTTT CASSSPQGTSTDTQYF
TRBJ2-7 TRBV5-1 NA few TGCGCCAGCAGAGGGACACCCACCTCCTACGAGCAGTACTTC CASRGTPTSYEQYF
TRBJ2-1 TRBV24-1 NA NA TGTGCCACCAGCCCTCCGGGTACAAGTGAGCAGTTCTTC CATSPPGTSEQFF
TRBJ2-3 TRBV5-1 NA NA TGCGCCAGCAGCTTGGGCGGCAACACAGATACGCAGTATTTT CASSLGGNTDTQYF
TRBJ1-2 TRBV6-1 TRBD1 few TGTGCCAGCAGTGAAGGTTGGGTAGGGACAGGGGACTACACCTTC CASSEGWVGTGDYTF